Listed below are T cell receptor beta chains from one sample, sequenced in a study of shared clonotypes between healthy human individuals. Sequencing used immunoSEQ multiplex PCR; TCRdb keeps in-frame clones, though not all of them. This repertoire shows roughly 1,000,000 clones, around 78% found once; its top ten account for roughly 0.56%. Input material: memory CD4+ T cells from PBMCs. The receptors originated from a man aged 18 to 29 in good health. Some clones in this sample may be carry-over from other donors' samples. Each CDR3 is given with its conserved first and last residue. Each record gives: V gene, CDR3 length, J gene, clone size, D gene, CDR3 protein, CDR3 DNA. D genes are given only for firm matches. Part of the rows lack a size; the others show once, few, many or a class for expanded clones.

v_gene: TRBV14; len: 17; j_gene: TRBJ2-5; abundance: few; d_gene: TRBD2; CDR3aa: CASSQARTSGSGETQYF; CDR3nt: TGTGCCAGCAGCCAAGCACGGACTAGCGGGAGTGGGGAGACCCAGTACTTC
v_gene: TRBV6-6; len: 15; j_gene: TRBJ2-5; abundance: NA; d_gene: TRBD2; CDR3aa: CASSYLAGVGETQYF; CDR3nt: TGTGCCAGCAGTTACCTAGCGGGAGTAGGAGAGACCCAGTACTTC
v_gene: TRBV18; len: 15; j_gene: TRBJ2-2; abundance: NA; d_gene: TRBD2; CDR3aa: CASSPRGRGTGELFF; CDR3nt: TGTGCCAGCTCACCAAGAGGGAGGGGCACCGGGGAGCTGTTTTTT
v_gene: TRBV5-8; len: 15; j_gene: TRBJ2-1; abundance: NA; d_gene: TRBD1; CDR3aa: CASSFEGQGANEQFF; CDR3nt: TGTGCCAGCAGCTTCGAAGGACAGGGGGCCAATGAGCAGTTCTTC
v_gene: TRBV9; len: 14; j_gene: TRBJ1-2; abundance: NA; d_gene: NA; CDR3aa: CASSVDDWGYGYTF; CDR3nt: TGTGCCAGCAGCGTAGATGACTGGGGCTATGGCTACACCTTC
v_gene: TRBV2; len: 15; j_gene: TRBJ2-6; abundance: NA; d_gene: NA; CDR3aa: CASSASDSGANVLTF; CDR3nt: TGTGCCAGCAGTGCCTCTGACTCTGGGGCCAACGTCCTGACTTTC
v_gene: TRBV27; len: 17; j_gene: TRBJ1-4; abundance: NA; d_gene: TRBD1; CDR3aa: CASSWATPGQGSEKLFF; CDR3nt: TGTGCCAGCAGTTGGGCAACTCCGGGACAGGGTAGCGAAAAACTGTTTTTT
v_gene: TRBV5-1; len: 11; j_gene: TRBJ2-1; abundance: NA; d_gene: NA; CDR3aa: CASSLEREQFF; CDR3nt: TGCGCCAGCAGCTTAGAGCGGGAGCAGTTCTTC
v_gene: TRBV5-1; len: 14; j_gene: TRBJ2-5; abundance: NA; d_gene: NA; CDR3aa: CASSSTPGGETQYF; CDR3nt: TGCGCCAGCAGCTCAACCCCTGGGGGGGAGACCCAGTACTTC
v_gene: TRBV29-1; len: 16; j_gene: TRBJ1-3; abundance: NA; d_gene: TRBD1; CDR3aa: CSVLPPGQGSGNTIYF; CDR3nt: TGCAGCGTCCTCCCCCCGGGACAGGGATCTGGAAACACCATATATTTT
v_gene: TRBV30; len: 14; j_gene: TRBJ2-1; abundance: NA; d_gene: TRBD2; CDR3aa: CAWGPGTSYNEQFF; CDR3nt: TGTGCCTGGGGACCCGGGACTAGTTACAATGAGCAGTTCTTC
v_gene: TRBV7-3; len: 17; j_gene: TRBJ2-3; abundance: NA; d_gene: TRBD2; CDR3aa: CASSLTTSGSGLDTQYF; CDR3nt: TGTGCCAGCAGCTTGACCACTAGCGGGAGCGGCTTGGATACGCAGTATTTT